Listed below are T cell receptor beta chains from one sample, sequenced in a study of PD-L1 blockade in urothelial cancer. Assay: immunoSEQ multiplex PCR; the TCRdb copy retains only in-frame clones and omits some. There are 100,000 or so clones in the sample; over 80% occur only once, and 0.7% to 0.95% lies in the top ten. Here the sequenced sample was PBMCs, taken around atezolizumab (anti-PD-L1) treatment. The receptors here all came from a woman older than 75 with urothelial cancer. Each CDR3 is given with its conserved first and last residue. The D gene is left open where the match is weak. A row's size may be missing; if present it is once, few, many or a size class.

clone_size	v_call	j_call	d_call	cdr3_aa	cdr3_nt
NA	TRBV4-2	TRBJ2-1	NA	CASSQEPAGALYNEQFF	TGTGCCAGCAGCCAAGAACCGGCGGGGGCCCTCTACAATGAGCAGTTCTTC
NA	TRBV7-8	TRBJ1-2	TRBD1	CASSPRTGMVGYTF	TGTGCCAGCAGCCCCCGGACAGGGATGGTCGGCTACACCTTC
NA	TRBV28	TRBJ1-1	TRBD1	CASSLGGGTAEAFF	TGTGCCAGCAGTTTAGGAGGGGGGACAGCTGAAGCTTTCTTT
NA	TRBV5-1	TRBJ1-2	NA	CASSRWGQFGYTF	TGCGCCAGCAGCCGGTGGGGGCAGTTTGGCTACACCTTC
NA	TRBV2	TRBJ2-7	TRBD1	CASRKGAHEQYF	TGTGCCAGTAGAAAGGGGGCCCACGAGCAGTACTTC
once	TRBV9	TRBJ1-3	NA	CASSVDNIGNTIYF	TGTGCCAGCAGCGTAGATAACATCGGAAACACCATATATTTT
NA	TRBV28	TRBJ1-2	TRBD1	CASSPGQGVNYGYTF	TGTGCCAGCAGTCCAGGACAGGGGGTCAACTATGGCTACACCTTC
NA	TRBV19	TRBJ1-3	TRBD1	CARDRGLSSGNTIYF	TGTGCCAGAGACAGGGGGCTGAGCTCTGGAAACACCATATATTTT
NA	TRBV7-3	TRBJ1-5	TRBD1	CASSFSGTGVVIQPQHF	TGTGCCAGCAGCTTCTCCGGGACAGGGGTTGTCATTCAGCCCCAGCATTTT
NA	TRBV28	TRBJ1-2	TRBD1	CASRGTGVDGYTF	TGTGCCAGCAGAGGGACAGGGGTTGATGGCTACACCTTC
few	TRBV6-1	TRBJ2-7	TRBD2	CASSRLAGAYEQYF	TGTGCCAGCAGTCGACTAGCGGGAGCCTACGAGCAGTACTTC
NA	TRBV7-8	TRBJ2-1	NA	CASSLAGLDYNEQFF	TGTGCCAGCAGCTTAGCGGGACTGGATTACAATGAGCAGTTCTTC
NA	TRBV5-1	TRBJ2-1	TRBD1	CASSLGFYDRDGQFF	TGCGCCAGCAGCTTGGGTTTTTATGACAGGGATGGGCAGTTCTTC
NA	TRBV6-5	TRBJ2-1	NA	CASSYSGGVILDEQFF	TGTGCCAGCAGTTACTCGGGCGGGGTGATTTTGGATGAGCAGTTCTTC
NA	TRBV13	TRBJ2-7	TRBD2	CASSPSGRLIEQYF	TGTGCCAGCAGCCCTAGCGGGAGGCTCATAGAGCAGTACTTC
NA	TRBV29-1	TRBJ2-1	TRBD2	CSVERSAGGPGNEQFF	TGCAGCGTTGAACGCTCCGCGGGAGGGCCTGGGAATGAGCAGTTCTTC
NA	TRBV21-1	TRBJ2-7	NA	CASSKVETVSSYEQYF	TGTGCCAGCAGCAAAGTTGAGACAGTGAGCTCCTACGAGCAGTACTTC
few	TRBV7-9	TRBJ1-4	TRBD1	CASSLGQGSSEKLFF	TGTGCCAGCAGCTTGGGACAGGGGAGTAGTGAAAAACTGTTTTTT
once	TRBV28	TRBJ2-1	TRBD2	CASSFPSGRAGNEQFF	TGTGCCAGCAGTTTCCCGAGCGGGAGGGCCGGGAATGAGCAGTTCTTC
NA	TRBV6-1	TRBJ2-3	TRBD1	CASSAVRGPDTQYF	TGTGCCAGCAGTGCTGTCAGGGGGCCAGATACGCAGTATTTT
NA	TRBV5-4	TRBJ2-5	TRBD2	CASATGLAGEETQYF	TGTGCCAGCGCGACGGGACTAGCGGGAGAAGAGACCCAGTACTTC
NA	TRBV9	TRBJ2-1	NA	CASSLGRLSYNEQFF	TGTGCCAGCAGCCTCGGTAGACTCTCCTACAATGAGCAGTTCTTC
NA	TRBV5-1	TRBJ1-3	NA	CASSPGGTGNTIYF	TGCGCCAGCAGCCCGGGGGGGACTGGAAACACCATATATTTT
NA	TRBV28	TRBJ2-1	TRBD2	CGTSGRADPNEQFF	TGTGGAACTAGCGGGAGGGCCGATCCCAATGAGCAGTTCTTC
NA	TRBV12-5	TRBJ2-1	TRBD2	CASGLVLGPRGRDNEQFF	TGTGCTAGTGGTTTGGTACTCGGGCCGCGCGGGAGAGACAATGAGCAGTTCTTC
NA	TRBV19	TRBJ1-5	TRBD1	CASSLLQGLDQPQHF	TGTGCCAGTAGCCTACTACAGGGGCTAGATCAGCCCCAGCATTTT
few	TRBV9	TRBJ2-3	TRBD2	CASSPLAGGPTDTQYF	TGTGCCAGCAGCCCCCTAGCGGGAGGGCCGACAGATACGCAGTATTTT
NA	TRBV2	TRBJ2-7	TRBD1	CASSEAGTVSYEQYF	TGTGCCAGCAGTGAAGCGGGGACAGTCTCCTACGAGCAGTACTTC
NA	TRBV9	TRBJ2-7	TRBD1	CASSTGTGGVYEQYF	TGTGCCAGCAGCACGGGGACAGGGGGCGTCTACGAGCAGTACTTC
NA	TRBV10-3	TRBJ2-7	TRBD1	CAISAGQGAGYEQYF	TGTGCCATCAGTGCCGGACAGGGGGCTGGCTACGAGCAGTACTTC
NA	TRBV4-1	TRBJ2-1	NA	CASSQDSSRYNEQFF	TGCGCCAGCAGCCAAGATTCTAGTCGCTACAATGAGCAGTTCTTC
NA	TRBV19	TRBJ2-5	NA	CASSIVSRRQETQYF	TGTGCCAGTAGTATAGTATCCAGGCGCCAAGAGACCCAGTACTTC
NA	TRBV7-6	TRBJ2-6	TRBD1	CASSLRDSQNSGANVLTF	TGTGCCAGCAGCTTACGGGACAGTCAAAACTCTGGGGCCAACGTCCTGACTTTC
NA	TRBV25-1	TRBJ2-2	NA	CASSVNQANTGELFF	TGTGCCAGCAGTGTTAACCAGGCGAACACCGGGGAGCTGTTTTTT
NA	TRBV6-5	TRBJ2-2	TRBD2	CASSTSGKVGELFF	TGTGCCAGCAGCACTAGCGGGAAGGTCGGGGAGCTGTTTTTT
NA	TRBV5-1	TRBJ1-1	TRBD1	CASRTFRGQINTEAFF	TGCGCCAGCAGAACATTCCGGGGACAGATAAACACTGAAGCTTTCTTT
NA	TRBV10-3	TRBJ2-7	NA	CAISGGYGTVSYEQYF	TGTGCCATCAGCGGGGGTTACGGGACAGTGTCCTACGAGCAGTACTTC
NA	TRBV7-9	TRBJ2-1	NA	CASSGGTDEQFF	TGTGCCAGCAGCGGGGGGACGGATGAGCAGTTCTTC
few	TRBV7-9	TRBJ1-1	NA	CASSEDGPGKAFF	TGTGCCAGCAGCGAAGACGGACCGGGGAAAGCTTTCTTT
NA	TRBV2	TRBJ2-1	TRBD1	CASTGTGYNEQFF	TGTGCCAGTACCGGGACAGGCTACAATGAGCAGTTCTTC
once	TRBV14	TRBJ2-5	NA	CASSHGTSTRGTQYF	TGTGCCAGCAGCCACGGGACTTCGACACGGGGGACCCAGTACTTC
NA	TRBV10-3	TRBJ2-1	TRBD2	CAHSGFTENEQFF	TGTGCCCATAGCGGGTTTACTGAGAATGAGCAGTTCTTC
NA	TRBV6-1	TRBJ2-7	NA	CASTSAPYEQYF	TGTGCCAGCACCTCCGCGCCTTACGAGCAGTACTTC
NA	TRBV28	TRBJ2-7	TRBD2	CASGTSQYF	TGTGCCAGCGGGACTAGCCAGTACTTC
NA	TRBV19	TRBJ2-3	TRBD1	CASSQTGGSDTQYF	TGTGCCAGTAGCCAGACAGGGGGATCAGATACGCAGTATTTT
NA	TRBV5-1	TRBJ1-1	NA	CASSSGGGSNTEAFF	TGCGCCAGCAGCTCGGGGGGGGGATCGAACACTGAAGCTTTCTTT
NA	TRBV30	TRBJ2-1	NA	CAWRAGPREQFF	TGTGCCTGGAGGGCTGGGCCCCGGGAGCAGTTCTTC
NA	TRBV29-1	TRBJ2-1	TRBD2	CSGRGTSGTDEQFF	TGCAGCGGCCGGGGGACTAGCGGGACCGATGAGCAGTTCTTC
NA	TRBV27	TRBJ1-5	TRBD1	CASSQQGSVQPQHF	TGTGCCAGCAGTCAACAGGGGTCGGTGCAGCCCCAGCATTTT
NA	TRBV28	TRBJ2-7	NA	CASSFAGREQYF	TGTGCCAGCAGTTTTGCGGGGAGGGAGCAGTACTTC
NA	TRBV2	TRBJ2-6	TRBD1	CADRGNTAGANVLTF	TGTGCGGACAGGGGGAATACGGCTGGGGCCAACGTCCTGACTTTC
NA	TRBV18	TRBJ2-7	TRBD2	CASSPGLAGGHEQYF	TGTGCCAGCTCACCGGGACTAGCGGGAGGCCACGAGCAGTACTTC
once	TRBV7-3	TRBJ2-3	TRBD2	CASSSIAGVVDTQYF	TGTGCCAGCAGCTCAATAGCGGGAGTAGTAGATACGCAGTATTTT
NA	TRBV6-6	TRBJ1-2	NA	CASNGAYGYTF	TGTGCCAGCAATGGAGCCTATGGCTACACCTTC
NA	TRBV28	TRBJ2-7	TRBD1	CASSQLRQGARYEQYF	TGTGCCAGCAGCCAACTCCGTCAGGGGGCGCGGTACGAGCAGTACTTC
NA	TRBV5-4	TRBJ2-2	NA	CASSLGQSNTGELFF	TGTGCCAGCAGCTTGGGGCAGTCGAACACCGGGGAGCTGTTTTTT
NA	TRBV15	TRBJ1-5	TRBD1	CATKGQDGNQPQHF	TGTGCCACCAAGGGACAGGACGGCAATCAGCCCCAGCATTTT
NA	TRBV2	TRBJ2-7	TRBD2	CASSERLAGASEQYF	TGTGCCAGCAGTGAACGACTAGCGGGAGCTAGCGAGCAGTACTTC
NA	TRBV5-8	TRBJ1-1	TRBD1	CASSIDRDPPTAFF	TGTGCCAGCAGCATCGACAGGGATCCACCGACAGCTTTCTTT